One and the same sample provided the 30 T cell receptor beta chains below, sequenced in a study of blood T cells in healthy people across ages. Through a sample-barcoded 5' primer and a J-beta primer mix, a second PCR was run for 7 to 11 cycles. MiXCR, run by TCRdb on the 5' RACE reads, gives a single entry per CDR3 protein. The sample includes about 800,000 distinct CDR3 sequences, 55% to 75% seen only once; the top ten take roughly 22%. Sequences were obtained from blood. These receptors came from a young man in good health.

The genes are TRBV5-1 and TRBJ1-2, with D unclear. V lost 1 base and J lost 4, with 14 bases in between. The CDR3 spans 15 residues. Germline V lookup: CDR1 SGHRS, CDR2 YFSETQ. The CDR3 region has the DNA TGCGCCAGCAGCTTGACGCCATGGCAAGCCTATGGCTACACCTTC. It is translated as CASSLTPWQAYGYTF.

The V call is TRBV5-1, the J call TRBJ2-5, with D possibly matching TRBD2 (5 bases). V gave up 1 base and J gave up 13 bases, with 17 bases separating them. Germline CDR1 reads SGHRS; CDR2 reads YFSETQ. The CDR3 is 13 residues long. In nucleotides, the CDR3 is TGCGCCAGCAGCTTGCCGGAGACCGGGGTCCCGTACTTC. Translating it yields CASSLPETGVPYF.

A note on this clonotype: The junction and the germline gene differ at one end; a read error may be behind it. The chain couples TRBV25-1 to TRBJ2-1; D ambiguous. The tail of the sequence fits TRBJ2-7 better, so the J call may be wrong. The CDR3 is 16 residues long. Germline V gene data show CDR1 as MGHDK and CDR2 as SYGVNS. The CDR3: CASGDPLGNSYNEQYF. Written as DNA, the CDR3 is TGTGCCAGCGGTGACCCCTTGGGGAACTCCTACAATGAGCAGTACTTC.

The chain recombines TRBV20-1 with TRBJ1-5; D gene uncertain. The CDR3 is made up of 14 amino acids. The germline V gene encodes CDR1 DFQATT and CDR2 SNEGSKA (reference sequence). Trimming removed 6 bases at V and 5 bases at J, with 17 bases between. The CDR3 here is CSASLGPPDQPQHF. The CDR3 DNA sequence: TGCAGTGCGAGTCTGGGCCCTCCGGATCAGCCCCAGCATTTT.

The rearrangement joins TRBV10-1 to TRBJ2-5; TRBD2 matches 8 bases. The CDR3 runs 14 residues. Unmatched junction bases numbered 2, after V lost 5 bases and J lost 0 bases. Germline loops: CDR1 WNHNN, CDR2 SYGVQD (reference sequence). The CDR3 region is CASSTAGDQETQYF. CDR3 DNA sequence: TGCGCCAGCAGTACAGCGGGGGACCAAGAGACCCAGTACTTC.

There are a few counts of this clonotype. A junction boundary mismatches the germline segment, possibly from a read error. Here the CDR3 reads CSAREARQETQYF. As DNA, the CDR3 is TGCAGTGCTAGAGAGGCGCGCCAAGAGACCCAGTATTTC. The chain couples TRBV20-1 to TRBJ2-4; D is unclear. The CDR3 contains 13 residues. Per germline, CDR1 DFQATT and CDR2 SNEGSKA (reference sequence).

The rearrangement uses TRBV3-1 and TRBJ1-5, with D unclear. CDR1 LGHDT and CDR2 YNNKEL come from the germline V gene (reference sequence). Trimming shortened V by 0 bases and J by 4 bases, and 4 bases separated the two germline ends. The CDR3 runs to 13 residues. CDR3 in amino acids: CASSQDTNQPQHF. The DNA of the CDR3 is TGTGCCAGCAGCCAAGACACTAATCAGCCCCAGCATTTT.

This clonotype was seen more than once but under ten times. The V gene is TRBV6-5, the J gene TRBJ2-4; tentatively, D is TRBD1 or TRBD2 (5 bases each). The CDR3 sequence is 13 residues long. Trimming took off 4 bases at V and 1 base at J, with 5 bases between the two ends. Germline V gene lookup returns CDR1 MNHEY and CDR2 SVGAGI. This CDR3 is CASSWGAKNIQYF. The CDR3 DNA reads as TGTGCCAGCAGTTGGGGGGCCAAAAACATTCAGTACTTC.

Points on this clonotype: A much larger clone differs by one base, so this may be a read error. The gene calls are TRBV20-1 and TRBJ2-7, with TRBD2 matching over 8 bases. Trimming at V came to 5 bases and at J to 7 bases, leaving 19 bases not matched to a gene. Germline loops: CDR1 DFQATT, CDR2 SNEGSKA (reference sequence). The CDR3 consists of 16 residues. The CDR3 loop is CSARGPLAGQSDEQYF. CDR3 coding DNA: TGCAGTGCTCGAGGCCCTTTAGCGGGGCAAAGCGATGAGCAGTACTTC.

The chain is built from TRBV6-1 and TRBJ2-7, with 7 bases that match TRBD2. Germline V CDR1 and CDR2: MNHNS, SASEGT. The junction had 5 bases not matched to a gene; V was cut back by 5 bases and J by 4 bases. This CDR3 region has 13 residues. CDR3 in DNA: TGTGCCAGCAGTTGGAACGGGGGGTACGAGCAGTACTTC. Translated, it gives CASSWNGGYEQYF.

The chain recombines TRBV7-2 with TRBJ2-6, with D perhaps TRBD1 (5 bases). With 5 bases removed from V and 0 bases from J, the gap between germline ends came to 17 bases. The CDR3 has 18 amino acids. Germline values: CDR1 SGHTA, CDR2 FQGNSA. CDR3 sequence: CASSPRGTVLSGANVLTF. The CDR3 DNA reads TGTGCCAGCAGCCCAAGGGGAACGGTACTCTCTGGGGCCAACGTCCTGACTTTC.

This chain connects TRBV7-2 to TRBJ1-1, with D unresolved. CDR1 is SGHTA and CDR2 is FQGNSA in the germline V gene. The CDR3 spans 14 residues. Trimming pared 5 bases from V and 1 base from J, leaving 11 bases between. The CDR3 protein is CASSQAGGNTEAFF. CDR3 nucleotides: TGTGCCAGCAGCCAAGCGGGAGGGAACACTGAAGCTTTCTTT.

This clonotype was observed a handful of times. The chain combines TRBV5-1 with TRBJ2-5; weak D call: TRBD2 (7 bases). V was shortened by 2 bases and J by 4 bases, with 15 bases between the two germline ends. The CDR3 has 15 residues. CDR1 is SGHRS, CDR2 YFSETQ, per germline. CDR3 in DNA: TGCGCCAGCAGCTTATATGGGGGGGCCGGAGAGACCCAGTACTTC. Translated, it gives CASSLYGGAGETQYF.

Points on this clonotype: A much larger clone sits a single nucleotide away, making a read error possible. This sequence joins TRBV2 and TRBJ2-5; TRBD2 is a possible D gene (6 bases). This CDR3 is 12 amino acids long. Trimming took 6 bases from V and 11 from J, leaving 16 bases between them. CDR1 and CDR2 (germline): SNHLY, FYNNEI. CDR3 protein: CASRASEIEQYF. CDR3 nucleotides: TGTGCCAGCAGGGCTAGCGAGATTGAGCAGTACTTC.

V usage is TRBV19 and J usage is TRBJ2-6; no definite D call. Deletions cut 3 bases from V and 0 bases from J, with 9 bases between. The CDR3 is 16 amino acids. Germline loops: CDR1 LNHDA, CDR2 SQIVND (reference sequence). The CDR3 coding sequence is TGTGCCAGTAGTATCGCCCTGGGCTCTGGGGCCAACGTCCTGACTTTC. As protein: CASSIALGSGANVLTF.

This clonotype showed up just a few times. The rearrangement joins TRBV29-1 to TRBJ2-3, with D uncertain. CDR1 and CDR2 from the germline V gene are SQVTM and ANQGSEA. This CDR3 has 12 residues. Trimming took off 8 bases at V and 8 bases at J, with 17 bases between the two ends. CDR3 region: CSTRTPGGTQYF. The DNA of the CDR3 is TGCAGCACACGGACCCCCGGTGGTACGCAGTATTTT.

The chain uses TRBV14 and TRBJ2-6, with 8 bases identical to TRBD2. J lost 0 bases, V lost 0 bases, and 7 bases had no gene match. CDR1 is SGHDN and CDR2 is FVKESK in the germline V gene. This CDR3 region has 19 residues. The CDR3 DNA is TGTGCCAGCAGCCAAGAGGTCTGGACTAGCCTCTCTGGGGCCAACGTCCTGACTTTC. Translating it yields CASSQEVWTSLSGANVLTF.

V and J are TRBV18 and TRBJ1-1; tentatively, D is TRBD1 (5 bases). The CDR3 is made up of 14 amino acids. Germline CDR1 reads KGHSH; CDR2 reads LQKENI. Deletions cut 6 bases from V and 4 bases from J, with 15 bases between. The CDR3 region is CASSLGVPGTEAFF. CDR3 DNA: TGTGCCAGCTCCTTGGGGGTTCCGGGCACTGAAGCTTTCTTT.

CDR3 DNA sequence: TGCAGTGCTCGAAGCATAGGCGGGGGGGCCGCGGGCACAGATACGCAGTATTTT. Translating it yields CSARSIGGGAAGTDTQYF. The chain couples TRBV20-1 to TRBJ2-3; 9 bases match TRBD2. This CDR3 region has 18 residues. Germline V gene lookup returns CDR1 DFQATT and CDR2 SNEGSKA (reference sequence). The trim removed 5 bases at V and 1 base at J, leaving 16 bases unmatched.

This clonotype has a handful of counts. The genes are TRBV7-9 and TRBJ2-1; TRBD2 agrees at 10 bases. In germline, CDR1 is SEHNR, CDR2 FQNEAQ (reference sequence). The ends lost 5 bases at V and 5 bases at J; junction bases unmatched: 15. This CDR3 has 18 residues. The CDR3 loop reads CASSRPIRLAGFNNEQFF. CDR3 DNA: TGTGCCAGCAGCCGCCCGATTAGACTAGCGGGTTTCAACAATGAGCAGTTCTTC. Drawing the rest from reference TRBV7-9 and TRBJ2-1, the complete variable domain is DTGVSQNPRHKITKRGQNVTFRCDPISEHNRLYWYRQTLGQGPEFLTYFQNEAQLEKSRLLSDRFSAERPKGSFSTLEIQRTEQGDSAMYLCASSRPIRLAGFNNEQFFGPGTRLTVL.

The CDR3 region is CSVADRGDQPQHF. In DNA form, the CDR3 reads TGCAGCGTCGCCGACAGGGGAGATCAGCCCCAGCATTTT. The chain links TRBV29-1 to TRBJ1-5, with 8 bases identical to TRBD1. This CDR3 is built from 13 residues. After removal of 6 bases from V and 5 bases from J, the junction contained 6 bases not matched to a gene. Looked up from germline, CDR1 is SQVTM and CDR2 is ANQGSEA.

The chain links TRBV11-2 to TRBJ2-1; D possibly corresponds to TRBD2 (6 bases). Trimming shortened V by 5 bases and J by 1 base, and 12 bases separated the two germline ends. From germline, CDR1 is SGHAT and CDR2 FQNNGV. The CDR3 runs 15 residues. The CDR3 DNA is TGTGCCAGCAGCATAAGCGCGGGGTCCTACAATGAGCAGTTCTTC. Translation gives CASSISAGSYNEQFF.

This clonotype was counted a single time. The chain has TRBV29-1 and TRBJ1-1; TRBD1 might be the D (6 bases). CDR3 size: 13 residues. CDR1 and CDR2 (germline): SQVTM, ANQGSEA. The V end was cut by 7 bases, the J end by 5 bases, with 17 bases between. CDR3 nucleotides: TGCAGCGCATTGGGGGCTTTGGGGACTGAAGCTTTCTTT. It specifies CSALGALGTEAFF.

CDR3: CASSWETGIRGYTF. The CDR3 nucleotides are TGTGCCAGCAGTTGGGAAACAGGGATACGTGGCTACACCTTC. This chain links TRBV6-2 or TRBV6-3 with TRBJ1-2; D is perhaps TRBD1 (6 bases). This CDR3 has 14 amino acids. CDR1 is MNHEY, CDR2 SVGEGT, per germline. V was clipped by 4 bases and J by 7 bases, with 16 bases between them.

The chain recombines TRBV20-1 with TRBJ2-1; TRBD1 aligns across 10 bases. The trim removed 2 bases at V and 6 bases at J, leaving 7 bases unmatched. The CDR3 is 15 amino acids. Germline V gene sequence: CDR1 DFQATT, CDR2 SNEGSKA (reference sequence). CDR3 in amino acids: CSARNPGQGTNEQFF. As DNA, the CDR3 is TGCAGTGCTAGAAATCCGGGACAGGGGACCAATGAGCAGTTCTTC.

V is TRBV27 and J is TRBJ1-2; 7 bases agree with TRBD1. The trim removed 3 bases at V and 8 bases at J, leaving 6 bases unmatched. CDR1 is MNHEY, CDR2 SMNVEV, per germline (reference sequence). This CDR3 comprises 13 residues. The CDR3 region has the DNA TGTGCCAGCAGTTTCTTACAGGGGAGCGGCTACACCTTC. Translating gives CASSFLQGSGYTF.

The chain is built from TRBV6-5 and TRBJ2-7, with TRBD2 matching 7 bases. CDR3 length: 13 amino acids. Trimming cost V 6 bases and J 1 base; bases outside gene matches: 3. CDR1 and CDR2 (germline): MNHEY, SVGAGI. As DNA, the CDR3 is TGTGCCAGCAGGCTCGGGGGGTCCTACGAGCAGTACTTC. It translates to CASRLGGSYEQYF.

The DNA for the CDR3 is TGTGCCAGCAGCCCAACAGGGGACGTGGCCAACGTCCTGACTTTC. This sequence encodes CASSPTGDVANVLTF. The rearrangement joins TRBV6-5 to TRBJ2-6; 7 nucleotides match TRBD1. J lost 6 bases, V lost 6 bases, and 8 bases had no gene match. The germline V gene has CDR1 MNHEY and CDR2 SVGAGI. This CDR3 has 15 residues.

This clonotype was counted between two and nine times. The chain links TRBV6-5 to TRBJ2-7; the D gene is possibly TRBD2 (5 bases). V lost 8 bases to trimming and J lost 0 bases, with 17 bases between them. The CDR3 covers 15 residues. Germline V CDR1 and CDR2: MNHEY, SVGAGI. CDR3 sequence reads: CASAVLRVSSYEQYF. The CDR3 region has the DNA TGTGCCAGCGCGGTTCTGAGGGTTAGCTCCTACGAGCAGTACTTC.

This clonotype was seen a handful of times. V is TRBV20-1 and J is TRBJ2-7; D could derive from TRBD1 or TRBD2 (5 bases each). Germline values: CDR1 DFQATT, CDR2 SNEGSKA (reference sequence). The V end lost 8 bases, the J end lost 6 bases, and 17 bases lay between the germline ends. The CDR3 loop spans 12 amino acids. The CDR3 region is CSTSRQSGEQYF. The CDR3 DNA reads TGCAGTACATCAAGACAGAGCGGCGAGCAGTACTTC.